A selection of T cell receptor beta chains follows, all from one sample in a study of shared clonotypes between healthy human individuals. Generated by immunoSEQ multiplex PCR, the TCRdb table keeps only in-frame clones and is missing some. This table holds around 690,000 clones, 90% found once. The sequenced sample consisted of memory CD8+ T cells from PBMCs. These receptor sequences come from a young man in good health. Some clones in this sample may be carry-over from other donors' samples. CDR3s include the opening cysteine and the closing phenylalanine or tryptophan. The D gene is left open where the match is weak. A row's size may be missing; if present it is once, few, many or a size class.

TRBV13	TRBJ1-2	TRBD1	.	CASSLGRGQTPIYGYTF	TGTGCCAGCAGCTTAGGGAGGGGACAGACACCAATCTATGGCTACACCTTC
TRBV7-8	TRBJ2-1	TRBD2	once	CASSPTSGTSNEQFF	TGTGCCAGCAGCCCGACTAGCGGGACTTCTAATGAGCAGTTCTTC
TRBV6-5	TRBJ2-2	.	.	CASSVGGSGELFF	TGTGCCAGCAGTGTTGGGGGGTCCGGGGAGCTGTTTTTT
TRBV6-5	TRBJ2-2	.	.	CASKLANTGELFF	TGTGCCAGCAAGCTAGCGAACACCGGGGAGCTGTTTTTT
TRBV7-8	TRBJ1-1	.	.	CASSARRLKAEAFF	TGTGCCAGCAGCGCGCGGCGCCTTAAGGCTGAAGCTTTCTTT
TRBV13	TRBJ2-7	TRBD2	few	CASSRLAGDEQYF	TGTGCCAGCAGCCGACTAGCGGGAGACGAGCAGTACTTC
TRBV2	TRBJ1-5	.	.	CASSEVLYRGGSNQPQHF	TGTGCCAGCAGTGAAGTCTTGTATCGGGGCGGCAGCAATCAGCCCCAGCATTTT
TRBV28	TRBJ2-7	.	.	CASSFDEQYF	TGTGCCAGCAGTTTCGACGAGCAGTACTTC
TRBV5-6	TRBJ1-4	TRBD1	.	CASSPGTATNEKLFF	TGTGCCAGCAGCCCCGGGACAGCAACTAATGAAAAACTGTTTTTT
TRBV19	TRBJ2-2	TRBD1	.	CASSFTTGVHGELFF	TGTGCCAGTAGTTTCACGACAGGGGTCCACGGGGAGCTGTTTTTT
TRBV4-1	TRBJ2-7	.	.	CASSQGRHEQYF	TGCGCCAGCAGCCAGGGAAGGCACGAGCAGTACTTC